This entry describes one T cell receptor (beta chain). The germline V gene encodes CDR1 GTSNPN and CDR2 SVGIG (reference sequence). The CDR3 length is 15 residues. V lost 0 bases to trimming and J lost 5 bases, with 13 bases between them. Study processing details: Reference gene primer amplification in the assay estimated nucleated cell counts. Sequenced by immunoSEQ multiplex PCR; TCRdb stores in-frame clones only, minus some. The V and J calls and clone size were taken over from that table, and D and trimming were inferred from the DNA. The sample holds 150,000 to 200,000 clones, about 87% seen once. The data derive from a study of blood T cell repertoires in COVID-19. Overall study: The United States, Italy and Spain provided the acute and convalescent COVID-19 samples. PBMCs, B-cell-depleted T cells, or T cells were the source of the cDNA or gDNA that made up the material.

The source of this sequence is a man in his 60s with acute or convalescent COVID-19. The sequencing sample was made of peripheral blood. The V and J genes are TRBV30 and TRBJ1-4; D not resolved. CDR3 bases: TGTGCCTGGAGTGTAGGCGGTGTATCAAATGAAAAACTGTTTTTT. It specifies CAWSVGGVSNEKLFF.